This T cell receptor beta chain was profiled in a study of T cells in women clearing cervical HPV infection. Whole-study context: HLA type stays a possible confounder, typing being limited.

Study-wide results and limits: CIN3+ cases had significantly higher TCR repertoire richness than controls, but evenness did not differ.

The CDR3 covers 11 residues. A remark on this clone: Antigen specificity is unknown. The read falls 3 residues short of the CDR3 end, and the missing part is taken from the germline J gene.

Assay: immunoSEQ multiplex PCR; the TCRdb copy retains only in-frame clones and omits some. This sample's table reports about 26,000 clones. Sequencing was performed on blood buffy coat. The chain recombines TRBV12-3 or TRBV12-4 with TRBJ1-2, with TRBD1 as a possible D gene (6 bases). The sequence was obtained from a woman aged 18 to 75 with a cervical HPV16 infection that either progressed to CIN3+ or cleared (not recorded which). Partial CDR3 DNA: TGTGCCAGCAGGGGGACATGGGTC. Protein: CASRGTWV. The CDR3 in its entirety is CASRGTWVYTF.